This T cell receptor beta chain originates from a study of shared clonotypes between healthy human individuals. Study overall: CD4 naive cells filled three plates per donor, CD4 memory three, CD8 naive two and CD8 memory one.

This CDR3 has 16 residues. V was trimmed by 0 bases and J by 7 bases, leaving 17 bases between them. Germline lookup yields CDR1 SGHKS and CDR2 YYEKEE (reference sequence). On this clone itself: Its specificity is not known.

Only in-frame clones appear in the TCRdb table, and some are missing; sequencing was by immunoSEQ multiplex PCR. The table shows around 1.1 million clones, with approximately 80% occurring only once. Study conclusions and caveats: Represented diversity, genetic and exposure-history alike, was limited by few donors.

It was into CD45RA+ naive and CD45RA-negative memory subsets that the CD4+ cells were split. The chain recombines TRBV5-5 with TRBJ1-5; D gene ambiguous. This receptor was taken from a man between 18 and 29 years old in good health. Some clones in this sample may be carry-over from other donors' samples. The sequenced sample was memory CD4+ T cells from PBMCs. The subset here: CD45RA-negative fraction. This CDR3 reads CASSLELLRWEQPQHF. Here the CDR3 DNA reads TGTGCCAGCAGCTTGGAGTTGTTACGATGGGAACAGCCCCAGCATTTT.